A selection of T cell receptor beta chains follows, all from one sample in a study of T-cell reconstitution after alpha-beta-depleted transplantation in children. TCRdb reanalysed the PCR reads using MiXCR and keeps one entry per CDR3 protein. The sample contains about 300,000 distinct CDR3 sequences, 6% to 10% of which appear only once. Here the sequenced sample was peripheral blood, taken 360 days after TCRalphabeta/CD19-depleted stem cell transplant. The origin of the receptors is a female patient between 2 and 15 years old who had a stem cell transplant for Fanconi anemia, so the T cells may come from the graft donor. Both conserved end residues are part of each CDR3. The D gene is left open where the match is weak. Size tells how often a clone was seen (once, few, many) or the class of an expanded clone, and some rows leave it out.

j_gene,v_gene,abundance,d_gene,CDR3nt,CDR3aa
TRBJ2-5,TRBV20-1,many,.,TGCAGTGCTAGCCAAGAGACCCAGTACTTC,CSASQETQYF
TRBJ2-7,TRBV12-3/TRBV12-4,many,TRBD2,TGTGCCAGCAGCCGTGGACTAGCGGGTGAGCAGTACTTC,CASSRGLAGEQYF
TRBJ1-2,TRBV3-1,many,.,TGTGCCAGCTCTATGGGCAACTATGGCTACACCTTC,CASSMGNYGYTF
TRBJ2-5,TRBV7-9,many,.,TGTGCCAGCAGCTCTCAGGGAGCAGAGACCCAGTACTTC,CASSSQGAETQYF
TRBJ2-1,TRBV11-2,many,TRBD2,TGTGCCAGCTTACTAGCGGGCGTCTACAATGAGCAGTTCTTC,CASLLAGVYNEQFF
TRBJ2-1,TRBV10-3,many,TRBD1,TGTGCCATCAGCGAGATGTCGACAGGGAAATCGAGTGAGCAGTTCTTC,CAISEMSTGKSSEQFF
TRBJ1-2,TRBV12-3/TRBV12-4,few,.,TGTGCCAGCGGGTTCGGGGTAGGCGGCTACACCTTC,CASGFGVGGYTF
TRBJ1-1,TRBV11-2,many,.,TGTGCCAGCAGTCTTAGCCCAGACGGGAACACTGAAGCTTTCTTT,CASSLSPDGNTEAFF
TRBJ1-4,TRBV9,many,TRBD1,TGTGCCAGCAGCCTATCTGGGACAGCCAAAGAAAAACTGTTTTTT,CASSLSGTAKEKLFF
TRBJ1-2,TRBV4-3,many,.,TGCGCCAGCAGCCAAGACCCAGACCGAGTGATGAACTATGGCTACACCTTC,CASSQDPDRVMNYGYTF
TRBJ1-1,TRBV27,many,.,TGTGCCAGCAGTACTCGGAGGGGAAACACTGAAGCTTTCTTT,CASSTRRGNTEAFF
TRBJ2-1,TRBV7-3,many,TRBD1,TGTGCCAGCAGCGGGACAGAGAGGGGTGGTTGGGATGAGCAGTTCTTC,CASSGTERGGWDEQFF
TRBJ2-7,TRBV7-2,many,.,TGTGCCAGCAGCCGCTTATACGGGGGCCCAGGCGAGCAGTACTTC,CASSRLYGGPGEQYF
TRBJ1-2,TRBV5-5,.,.,TGTGCCAGCAGCTTGAAACTGTCACTCTATGGCTACACCTTC,CASSLKLSLYGYTF
TRBJ2-1,TRBV7-2,few,TRBD2,TGTGCCAGCAGGGGGGGACTAGCGGGAGTCTACAATGAGCAGTTCTTC,CASRGGLAGVYNEQFF
TRBJ1-3,TRBV4-3,.,.,TGCGCCAGCAGCCAAGATCCCTCGGGGCTTGGATCTGGAAACACCATATATTTT,CASSQDPSGLGSGNTIYF
TRBJ2-1,TRBV3-1,few,TRBD2,TGTGCCAGCAGCCAATTTCCAGAAGGGGCACTAGCGGGCAATGAGCAGTTCTTC,CASSQFPEGALAGNEQFF
TRBJ1-2,TRBV7-9,.,.,TGTGCCAGCAGCTCTCCTGGGGGCTATGGCTACACCTTC,CASSSPGGYGYTF
TRBJ2-7,TRBV6-1,.,.,TGTGCCAGCAGTCCGTTCACAGGCTCCTACGAGCAGTACTTC,CASSPFTGSYEQYF
TRBJ2-1,TRBV6-5,.,TRBD1,TGTGCCAGCAGTATCAGGGGGAGCTCCTACAATGAGCAGTTCTTC,CASSIRGSSYNEQFF
TRBJ2-3,TRBV3-1,many,.,TGTGCCAGCAGCCAAGGGGTCAACAGGGCTACAGATACGCAGTATTTT,CASSQGVNRATDTQYF
TRBJ2-1,TRBV14,many,.,TGTGCCAGCAGCCAAGAAGGATTGGCCAGAGGTTTCTGGAATGAGCAGTTCTTC,CASSQEGLARGFWNEQFF
TRBJ2-5,TRBV7-6,many,.,TGTGCCAGCAGCTCCGATTTAGAGACCCAGTACTTC,CASSSDLETQYF
TRBJ1-1,TRBV6-2/TRBV6-3,few,.,TGTGCCAGCAGTAGTCGGCATGTAACGAACACTGAAGCTTTCTTT,CASSSRHVTNTEAFF
TRBJ2-7,TRBV5-1,many,.,TGCGCCAGCAGCGCCTCGACATACGACTACGAGCAGTACTTC,CASSASTYDYEQYF
TRBJ2-3,TRBV9,few,TRBD2,TGTGCCAGCAGCGTAGTAGCGGGATGGGGCACAGATACGCAGTATTTT,CASSVVAGWGTDTQYF
TRBJ1-2,TRBV28,many,.,TGTGCCAGCAGACTGGGGGACACGGGCTATGGCTACACCTTC,CASRLGDTGYGYTF
TRBJ2-1,TRBV7-8,many,.,TGTGCCAGCAGCTTAGGACAGCCGAATGAGCAGTTCTTC,CASSLGQPNEQFF
TRBJ2-3,TRBV12-3/TRBV12-4,few,.,TGTGCCAGCAGTTTACTCCAGTTAGGGACCAGACGTCGAGATACGCAGTATTTT,CASSLLQLGTRRRDTQYF
TRBJ1-5,TRBV20-1,few,.,TGCAGTGCAAGCGGACGGAGTAGCAATCAGCCCCAGCATTTT,CSASGRSSNQPQHF
TRBJ1-4,TRBV20-1,many,TRBD1,TGCAGTGCCGCCTGGACAGGGCGGACTAATGAAAAACTGTTTTTT,CSAAWTGRTNEKLFF
TRBJ2-1,TRBV4-1,.,.,TGCGCCAGCAGCACCTGGGTTGGGAATGAGCAGTTCTTC,CASSTWVGNEQFF
TRBJ1-1,TRBV12-3/TRBV12-4,many,.,TGTGCCAGTGAGAAGGGGACCTTGAACACTGAAGCTTTCTTT,CASEKGTLNTEAFF
TRBJ2-7,TRBV10-2,many,.,TGCGCCAGCACCGTCGGGGTGAGCTCCTACGAGCAGTACTTC,CASTVGVSSYEQYF
TRBJ2-5,TRBV29-1,few,TRBD2,TGCAGCGGCGGGAGGGCCCAAGAGACCCAGTACTTC,CSGGRAQETQYF
TRBJ1-2,TRBV20-1,few,.,TGCAGTGCCCCGCCCCCAGGGTTGGGTGGCTACACCTTC,CSAPPPGLGGYTF
TRBJ1-1,TRBV7-8,.,.,TGTGCCAGCAGCTCGTCGATGAACACTGAAGCTTTCTTT,CASSSSMNTEAFF